A single sample gave rise to the 26 T cell receptor beta chains below, sequenced in a study of graft-versus-host responses after intestinal transplantation. Sequencing was performed with immunoSEQ multiplex PCR; in TCRdb, only in-frame clones are kept and a portion is missing. The sample shows roughly 14,000 clones, around 87% of them seen only once. Sample: bone marrow, taken roughly 120 days after intestinal transplantation. The receptor set was obtained from a human patient who received an intestinal transplant, so some T cells may come from the graft donor.

The V call is TRBV28, the J call TRBJ2-7; maybe TRBD2 (5 bases). The germline V gene has CDR1 MDHEN and CDR2 SYDVKM. Trimming stripped 4 bases from V and 5 bases from J, with 15 bases between. CDR3 length equals 14 residues. This CDR3 reads CASSSRDPKDEQYF. CDR3 DNA sequence: TGTGCCAGCAGTTCCCGGGATCCCAAGGACGAGCAGTACTTC.

The gene calls are TRBV11-3 and TRBJ1-1; a weak D match, TRBD1 (6 bases). Germline values: CDR1 SGHNT, CDR2 YENEEA. The V gene lost 3 bases and the J gene lost 0 bases, with 8 bases spanning the gap. The CDR3 runs 14 residues. The CDR3 loop is CASSFDRLNTEAFF. CDR3 nucleotides: TGTGCCAGCAGCTTTGACAGGCTGAACACTGAAGCTTTCTTT.

Only one count was recorded for this clone. The chain employs TRBV5-1 and TRBJ2-2, with D possibly matching TRBD1 (5 bases). Trimming removed 4 bases from V and 1 base from J, with 8 bases in between. This CDR3 is 14 amino acids long. CDR1 is SGHRS, CDR2 YFSETQ, per germline. The CDR3 is CASSITGNTGELFF. For the CDR3, the DNA is TGCGCCAGCAGCATAACAGGGAACACCGGGGAGCTGTTTTTT.

A word on this clone: Relative to the germline gene, one junction end is altered; a read error may explain this. The chain is built from TRBV2 and TRBJ2-2; D might be TRBD1 (5 bases). The CDR3 contains 13 residues. The germline V gene has CDR1 SNHLY and CDR2 FYNNEI. The chain's CDR3 is CASKQANTGELFF. CDR3 nucleotides: TGTGCCAGCAAACAGGCGAATACCGGGGAGCTGTTTTTT.

This chain uses TRBV4-1 with TRBJ1-4; the match to TRBD1 covers 7 bases. The CDR3 is made up of 17 amino acids. The germline CDR1 and CDR2 sequences are MGHRA and YSYEKL. The junction had 6 bases not matched to a gene; V was cut back by 0 bases and J by 2 bases. The CDR3 loop is CASSQDSGGATNEKLFF. CDR3 sequence (DNA): TGCGCCAGCAGCCAAGACTCAGGGGGTGCGACTAATGAAAAACTGTTTTTT.

CDR3 in DNA: TGTGCCTGGAGGGACGAGCACAATGAGCAGTTCTTC. Protein sequence: CAWRDEHNEQFF. The V gene is TRBV30, the J gene TRBJ2-1, with D unclear. The CDR3 totals 12 residues. The V end lost 3 bases, the J end lost 5 bases, and 8 bases lay between the germline ends. Germline CDR1 reads GTSNPN; CDR2 reads SVGIG (reference sequence).

The chain employs TRBV9 and TRBJ2-7, with TRBD1 matching 8 bases. The ends lost 6 bases at V and 2 bases at J; junction bases unmatched: 10. This CDR3 has 15 amino acids. CDR1 is SGDLS and CDR2 is YYNGEE in the germline V gene. CDR3 loop: CASTFERQGTYEQYF. The CDR3 DNA reads as TGTGCCAGCACCTTCGAGCGACAGGGGACCTACGAGCAGTACTTC.

V gene TRBV7-6 combines with J gene TRBJ2-1; D might be TRBD1 or TRBD2, each matching 5 bases. The CDR3 loop spans 16 amino acids. Germline-derived CDR1 and CDR2 are SGHVS and FNYEAQ. Between the trimmed V and J ends, which lost 2 bases and 10 bases, there was a span of 21 bases. This CDR3 reads CASSLNLRVGPQEQFF. CDR3 bases: TGTGCCAGCAGCTTAAATCTTCGTGTGGGACCCCAGGAGCAGTTCTTC.

Only one count was recorded for this clone. The chain employs TRBV7-3 and TRBJ2-2; 11 nucleotides match TRBD2. Trimming at V came to 5 bases and at J to 5 bases, leaving 4 bases not matched to a gene. Germline V gives CDR1 SGHTA, CDR2 FQGTGA. The CDR3 sequence is 15 residues long. CDR3 protein: CASSELAGATGELFF. The DNA of the CDR3 is TGTGCCAGCAGCGAACTAGCGGGAGCTACCGGGGAGCTGTTTTTT.

The chain carries TRBV5-4 and TRBJ2-1; unclear D gene. Germline CDR1 reads SGHNT; CDR2 reads YYREEE (reference sequence). The CDR3 covers 12 residues. V lost 0 bases, J lost 8 bases, and 6 bases lay in between. The CDR3 reads CASSLGGDEQFF. As DNA, the CDR3 is TGTGCCAGCAGCTTGGGTGGGGATGAGCAGTTCTTC.

The rearrangement joins TRBV28 to TRBJ2-2; 7 bases align to TRBD2. Germline V CDR1 and CDR2: MDHEN, SYDVKM. This CDR3 is built from 15 residues. Trimming at V came to 2 bases and at J to 7 bases, leaving 7 bases not matched to a gene. The CDR3 protein is CASSLAGRDVGELFF. DNA of the CDR3: TGTGCCAGCAGTTTAGCGGGGAGGGATGTCGGGGAGCTGTTTTTT.

The chain couples TRBV19 to TRBJ2-7; 8 bases fit TRBD2. The V and J ends lost 5 bases and 2 bases, in that order; junction bases with no gene match: 5. Germline CDR1 is LNHDA and CDR2 is SQIVND (reference sequence). CDR3 length: 14 residues. The CDR3, as DNA: TGTGCCAGTAGTCCGGGACTAGTCCCCTACGAGCAGTACTTC. Protein: CASSPGLVPYEQYF.

This clone came up a few times. The chain links TRBV7-6 to TRBJ2-1; 10 bases match TRBD2. After removal of 5 bases from V and 9 bases from J, the junction contained 10 bases not matched to a gene. The CDR3 loop spans 15 amino acids. Germline CDR1 is SGHVS and CDR2 is FNYEAQ. The CDR3 DNA is TGTGCCAGCAGCACCGCCGGGACTAGCGTGGGTGAGCAGTTCTTC. This gives the protein CASSTAGTSVGEQFF.

This chain links TRBV7-3 with TRBJ2-1, with D unclear. V lost 5 bases and J 7 bases, leaving 6 bases between the germline ends. The CDR3 length is 11 residues. Germline-derived CDR1 and CDR2 are SGHTA and FQGTGA. As DNA, the CDR3 is TGTGCCAGCAGCCTAAATAATGAGCAGTTCTTC. Its protein product is CASSLNNEQFF.

J is TRBJ2-1 and V is TRBV9; 10 bases agree with TRBD2. With V trimmed by 0 bases and J by 7 bases, 10 bases remained unmatched. The CDR3 covers 17 residues. Germline values: CDR1 SGDLS, CDR2 YYNGEE. The CDR3 is CASSVDKREGPRNEQFF. CDR3 in DNA: TGTGCCAGCAGCGTAGACAAGCGGGAGGGCCCGAGGAATGAGCAGTTCTTC.

The V and J genes are TRBV18 and TRBJ2-7, with 11 bases lining up with TRBD1. There are 16 residues in the CDR3. CDR1 and CDR2 (germline): KGHSH, LQKENI. The ends lost 5 bases at V and 0 bases at J; junction bases unmatched: 6. DNA for the CDR3: TGTGCCAGCTCAGGAACAGGGACAGGGGGCTCCTACGAGCAGTACTTC. As protein: CASSGTGTGGSYEQYF.

The genes are TRBV19 and TRBJ1-1; D gene unclear. This CDR3 spans 14 amino acids. Germline V gene lookup returns CDR1 LNHDA and CDR2 SQIVND (reference sequence). Trimming took off 1 base at V and 1 base at J, with 7 bases between the two ends. CDR3 coding DNA: TGTGCCAGTAGTATAGCCTCGGGGAACACTGAAGCTTTCTTT. Translation gives CASSIASGNTEAFF.

V and J are TRBV27 and TRBJ2-5; 7 bases fit TRBD2. The CDR3 consists of 15 residues. Germline values: CDR1 MNHEY, CDR2 SMNVEV (reference sequence). The J segment lost 6 bases and the V segment lost 0 bases, leaving 7 bases of the junction unmatched. CDR3 in amino acids: CASSLSTLAIQTQYF. The CDR3 DNA reads as TGTGCCAGCAGTTTATCCACACTAGCGATACAGACCCAGTACTTC.

The rearrangement links TRBV7-6 to TRBJ2-1, with D perhaps TRBD1 or TRBD2 (5 bases each). Germline V gene sequence: CDR1 SGHVS, CDR2 FNYEAQ. V was trimmed by 4 bases and J by 3 bases, leaving 19 bases between them. The CDR3 runs 17 residues. The CDR3 DNA follows: TGTGCCAGCAGCTCCTTCACCGGGACCAGGCGCTACAATGAGCAGTTCTTC. Translation gives CASSSFTGTRRYNEQFF. Supplemented by reference TRBV7-6 and TRBJ2-1, the full variable domain reads GAGVSQSPRYKVTKRGQDVALRCDPISGHVSLYWYRQALGQGPEFLTYFNYEAQQDKSGLPNDRFSAERPEGSISTLTIQRTEQRDSAMYRCASSSFTGTRRYNEQFFGPGTRLTVL.

This chain links TRBV5-4 with TRBJ2-1; 10 nucleotides match TRBD2. J gave up 3 bases and V 6 bases, and 12 bases lay outside the gene matches. Looked up from germline, CDR1 is SGHNT and CDR2 is YYREEE (reference sequence). The CDR3 contains 17 residues. The CDR3 bases are TGTGCCAGCAACCCAGACGGTAGCGGGAGGCACTACAATGAGCAGTTCTTC. Its protein is CASNPDGSGRHYNEQFF. Full variable domain (remainder filled in from reference TRBV5-4 and TRBJ2-1): ETGVTQSPTHLIKTRGQQVTLRCSSQSGHNTVSWYQQALGQGPQFIFQYYREEENGRGNFPPRFSGLQFPNYSSELNVNALELDDSALYLCASNPDGSGRHYNEQFFGPGTRLTVL.

The chain uses TRBV7-2 and TRBJ2-7; the match to TRBD2 covers 7 bases. Per germline, CDR1 SGHTA and CDR2 FQGNSA. Germline trimming cut 3 bases from V and 5 bases from J; bases unmatched to any gene: 4. This CDR3 is 13 amino acids long. In DNA form, the CDR3 reads TGTGCCAGCAGCTTCACGGCGGGAGACGAGCAGTACTTC. This gives the protein CASSFTAGDEQYF.

The chain joins TRBV6-1 to TRBJ2-3; 11 positions agree with TRBD1. The CDR3 runs to 15 residues. CDR1 MNHNS and CDR2 SASEGT come from the germline V gene. V was clipped by 1 base and J by 4 bases; unmatched bases: 1. In DNA, the CDR3 is TGTGCCAGCAGTGAAGGGACAGGGGGCGCAGATACGCAGTATTTT. Its protein is CASSEGTGGADTQYF.

The CDR3 DNA reads TGTGCCAGCAGCTCTAGTGGGGCTCCGGGACAGAATGAAAAACTGTTTTTT. It encodes CASSSSGAPGQNEKLFF. This chain links TRBV11-2 with TRBJ1-4; 7 nucleotides line up with TRBD1. Germline values: CDR1 SGHAT, CDR2 FQNNGV. The trim removed 4 bases at V and 5 bases at J, leaving 13 bases unmatched. The CDR3 consists of 17 residues.

V and J are TRBV6-1 and TRBJ1-1, with 10 positions matching TRBD1. The ends lost 6 bases at V and 2 bases at J; junction bases unmatched: 6. There are 15 residues in the CDR3. CDR1 and CDR2 (germline): MNHNS, SASEGT. The CDR3 DNA follows: TGTGCCAGCAGCAGGACAGGGGGAATAAACACTGAAGCTTTCTTT. Translation: CASSRTGGINTEAFF.

This rearrangement joins TRBV14 to TRBJ2-7, with 10 bases aligning to TRBD2. This CDR3 contains 17 residues. The junction had 16 bases not matched to a gene; V was cut back by 4 bases and J by 7 bases. Germline V lookup: CDR1 SGHDN, CDR2 FVKESK. The CDR3 here is CASSPSSLAGAQGEQYF. The CDR3 region has the DNA TGTGCCAGCAGCCCAAGTAGTCTAGCGGGAGCCCAGGGGGAGCAGTACTTC.

This clone has just a few counts. This chain uses TRBV6-1 with TRBJ2-7; TRBD1 matches at 9 bases. The V and J ends lost 4 bases and 1 base, in that order; junction bases with no gene match: 8. The CDR3 consists of 16 residues. Germline V lookup: CDR1 MNHNS, CDR2 SASEGT. The CDR3 is CASSALSGTGSYEQYF. The CDR3, as DNA: TGTGCCAGCAGTGCCTTATCCGGGACAGGGTCCTACGAGCAGTACTTC.